The 9 T cell receptor beta chains below come from one sample, sequenced in a study of blood T cell repertoires in COVID-19 (dated by TCRdb to about 2020). Library preparation was by the immunoSEQ multiplex PCR assay. TCRdb stores this immuneACCESS table with in-frame sequences only. Part of the clones is absent; in the studies checked, under half of the shortfall reflects unresolved V genes, and no reason is known for the rest. This sample lists fewer than 450,000 clones; 88% were detected once. Roughly 2% of the sample is taken by the ten largest. The source material was PBMCs or T cells enriched from blood (not recorded which). These receptors all stem from a woman between 35 and 50 years old with acute COVID-19.

J is TRBJ2-5 and V is TRBV7-2; 9 nucleotides match TRBD2. The germline CDR1 and CDR2 sequences are SGHTA and FQGNSA. CDR3 size: 18 residues. V gave up 1 base and J gave up 1 base; unmatched junction bases: 10. CDR3 protein: CASSLGLAGIGVQETQYF. The CDR3 DNA reads as TGTGCCAGCAGCTTAGGGCTAGCGGGGATTGGGGTCCAAGAGACCCAGTACTTC.

A single count supports this clone. The V call is TRBV6-6, the J call TRBJ2-1, with 10 bases that match TRBD2. The V gene end was trimmed by 7 bases and the J gene end by 8 bases; junction bases not matched to a gene: 8. The CDR3 is made up of 14 amino acids. Germline CDR1 is MNHNY and CDR2 is SVGAGI (reference sequence). The CDR3 DNA sequence: TGTGCCAGCACGAGCGGGGGGGCCGCGGATGAGCAGTTCTTC. This sequence encodes CASTSGGAADEQFF.

The chain is built from TRBV5-1 and TRBJ1-1, with D possibly TRBD1 on 5 matching bases. Germline V gene data show CDR1 as SGHRS and CDR2 as YFSETQ. Trimming shortened V by 0 bases and J by 3 bases, and 12 bases separated the two germline ends. This CDR3 has 15 residues. CDR3 residues: CASSLDPGMDTEAFF. The CDR3 coding sequence is TGCGCCAGCAGCTTGGATCCAGGGATGGACACTGAAGCTTTCTTT.

The J gene is TRBJ2-3, the V gene TRBV5-1; D call uncertain. V dropped 1 base and J dropped 6 bases, with 6 bases sitting between them. CDR1 is SGHRS, CDR2 YFSETQ, per germline. The length of the CDR3 is 12 residues. CDR3 DNA sequence: TGCGCCAGCAGCTTGAACAAGGATACGCAGTATTTT. It codes for CASSLNKDTQYF.

This chain connects TRBV6-5 to TRBJ2-7; D uncertain. Germline V gene sequence: CDR1 MNHEY, CDR2 SVGAGI. The CDR3 runs to 13 residues. Trimming cost V 5 bases and J 4 bases, with 12 bases left between them. CDR3 sequence reads: CASSIIQLYEQYF. CDR3 bases: TGTGCCAGCAGTATCATCCAGTTGTACGAGCAGTACTTC.

The J gene is TRBJ1-2, the V gene TRBV19; 9 bases align to TRBD1. In germline, CDR1 is LNHDA, CDR2 SQIVND (reference sequence). V was clipped by 5 bases and J by 2 bases; unmatched bases: 9. The CDR3 is 16 amino acids. CDR3 residues: CASSPPGQGRNYGYTF. The CDR3 DNA sequence: TGTGCCAGTAGTCCCCCGGGACAGGGTAGGAACTATGGCTACACCTTC.

This chain links TRBV4-1 with TRBJ2-2; maybe TRBD2 (6 bases). The germline V gene has CDR1 MGHRA and CDR2 YSYEKL. The ends were cut back, 1 base at V and 13 bases at J, with 13 bases in the middle. This CDR3 has 13 amino acids. In DNA form, the CDR3 reads TGCGCCAGCAGCCAAGTCATCGGGAGTAGGCTGTTTTTT. It encodes CASSQVIGSRLFF.

The chain combines TRBV12-5 with TRBJ1-6; D not resolved. The ends were cut back, 0 bases at V and 10 bases at J, with 4 bases in the middle. The CDR3 extends over 12 amino acids. In germline, CDR1 is LGHNT, CDR2 FRNRAP. DNA of the CDR3: TGTGCTAGTGGTTTGGTGGAGTCACCCCTCCACTTT. This translates into CASGLVESPLHF.

This clone was observed a few times. The chain uses TRBV3-1 (or the pseudogene TRBV3-2) and TRBJ2-2, with TRBD2 as a possible D gene (5 bases). With 5 bases removed from V and 9 bases from J, the gap between germline ends came to 10 bases. CDR1 is LGHDT and CDR2 is YNNKEL in the germline V gene (reference sequence). This CDR3 is 12 amino acids long. For the CDR3, the DNA is TGTGCCAGCAGCTTATTAGCGTGGGAGCTGTTTTTT. Protein product: CASSLLAWELFF.